This T cell receptor beta chain was recorded in a study of T-cell reconstitution after alpha-beta-depleted transplantation in children. Study findings and constraints: At one year after transplant, newly produced T cells mostly accounted for T-cell counts and diversity. After transplant, at about two months, alpha-beta T cells were reportedly derived from several hundred expanded graft clones. Recipient T cells and thymic progenitors that survived gave rise to the high TCRbeta diversity observed at day 60 in some patients.

Trimming pared 5 bases from V and 0 bases from J, leaving 17 bases between. Germline V gene data show CDR1 as SGHVS and CDR2 as FQNEAQ. This CDR3 contains 18 residues. Unique molecular identifiers were built into the TCRbeta library. TCRdb analysed the PCR reads with MiXCR anew, one entry per CDR3 protein. Of about 980,000 distinct CDR3 sequences listed, about 31% are singletons. As for this clonotype: Its antigen is undetermined.

This receptor was identified in a boy younger than two who had a stem cell transplant for SCID, so the T cells may come from the graft donor. Sequenced material: PBMCs, mostly from graft donor cells, taken 360 days after TCRalphabeta/CD19-depleted stem cell transplant. This chain joins TRBV7-8 and TRBJ2-6; D remains ambiguous. Here the CDR3 reads CASSPYSLKSSGANVLTF. Here the CDR3 DNA reads TGTGCCAGCAGCCCTTACAGTTTAAAGAGCTCTGGGGCCAACGTCCTGACTTTC. Full variable domain (outside the CDR3, taken from reference TRBV7-8 and TRBJ2-6): GAGVSQSPRYKVAKRGQDVALRCDPISGHVSLFWYQQALGQGPEFLTYFQNEAQLDKSGLPSDRFFAERPEGSVSTLKIQRTQQEDSAVYLCASSPYSLKSSGANVLTFGAGSRLTVL.